These 27 T cell receptor beta chains originate from one sample sequenced in a study of blood T cell repertoires in COVID-19 (TCRdb year 2020). Libraries were prepared through the immunoSEQ multiplex PCR assay. Entries here come from immuneACCESS through TCRdb and include only in-frame sequences with V and J called. Some clones fail to appear in such tables; in the studies checked, an unresolved V gene covers under half of the shortfall, and the cause of the remainder is unknown. A total of about 70,000 clones appear in this sample, around 91% of them only once. More than 7% of the sample lies in the top ten. The specimen was peripheral blood. These receptors were obtained from a human donor in a cohort sampled during active COVID-19.

The chain uses TRBV20-1 and TRBJ2-7; D is ambiguous. Germline CDR1 and CDR2: DFQATT and SNEGSKA (reference sequence). CDR3 length equals 10 residues. Trimming shortened V by 3 bases and J by 6 bases, and 6 bases separated the two germline ends. The CDR3 loop is CSASVAEQYF. Here the CDR3 DNA reads TGCAGTGCTAGCGTAGCCGAGCAGTACTTC.

The chain couples TRBV19 to TRBJ1-1, with 7 bases matching TRBD1. Germline-derived CDR1 and CDR2 are LNHDA and SQIVND (reference sequence). V shed 5 bases and J 2 bases; nucleotides not matched to a gene: 5. The CDR3 consists of 14 residues. CDR3 loop: CASSSDRRNTEAFF. The DNA of the CDR3 is TGTGCCAGTAGTTCGGACAGGAGAAACACTGAAGCTTTCTTT.

The chain recombines TRBV20-1 with TRBJ1-4; TRBD1 matches at 8 bases. This CDR3 is 18 amino acids long. Trimming removed 3 bases from V and 0 bases from J; junction bases left unmatched: 12. Germline CDR1 DFQATT, CDR2 SNEGSKA (reference sequence). In DNA, the CDR3 is TGCAGTGCTAGTTGGCCGGGACAGGCCCTAGCAACTAATGAAAAACTGTTTTTT. Protein product: CSASWPGQALATNEKLFF.

This rearrangement joins TRBV25-1 to TRBJ1-2; D might be TRBD1 (6 bases). The germline V gene encodes CDR1 MGHDK and CDR2 SYGVNS. This CDR3 has 16 residues. Trimming shortened V by 3 bases and J by 5 bases, and 19 bases separated the two germline ends. The CDR3 reads CASSDLGQSPSYGYTF. The CDR3 DNA reads as TGTGCCAGCAGTGACCTAGGACAGTCGCCGTCGTATGGCTACACCTTC.

The chain employs TRBV6-1 and TRBJ2-7; tentative D call: TRBD1 (7 bases). Germline assignment: CDR1 MNHNS and CDR2 SASEGT. There are 14 residues in the CDR3. V was clipped by 2 bases and J by 5 bases, with 13 bases between them. CDR3 nucleotide sequence: TGTGCCAGCAGTGAATTTTGGAGGGGGCACGAGCAGTACTTC. Its protein is CASSEFWRGHEQYF.

This chain links TRBV5-1 with TRBJ1-1; no definite D call. Germline loops: CDR1 SGHRS, CDR2 YFSETQ. The V end was cut by 2 bases, the J end by 6 bases, with 17 bases between. The CDR3 totals 15 residues. The CDR3 loop reads CASSFPRSGSAEAFF. The CDR3, as DNA: TGCGCCAGCAGCTTTCCTAGATCGGGGAGTGCTGAAGCTTTCTTT. Full variable domain (missing parts from reference TRBV5-1 and TRBJ1-1): KAGVTQTPRYLIKTRGQQVTLSCSPISGHRSVSWYQQTPGQGLQFLFEYFSETQRNKGNFPGRFSGRQFSNSRSEMNVSTLELGDSALYLCASSFPRSGSAEAFFGQGTRLTVV.

J is TRBJ1-1 and V is TRBV2, with D perhaps matching TRBD1 (6 bases). Trimming removed 10 bases from V and 4 bases from J, with 13 bases in between. This CDR3 spans 12 amino acids. Per the germline V gene, CDR1 is SNHLY and CDR2 is FYNNEI. The CDR3 protein is CATTGTGTEAFF. CDR3 bases: TGTGCCACTACAGGGACGGGCACTGAAGCTTTCTTT.

This sequence joins TRBV19 and TRBJ2-7; TRBD1 matches at 9 bases. Germline V CDR1 and CDR2: LNHDA, SQIVND (reference sequence). The CDR3 is made up of 15 amino acids. V trimming: 4 bases; J trimming: 2 bases; junction bases outside the gene matches: 6. The CDR3 sequence: CASSSKQGAPYEQYF. The CDR3 DNA reads TGTGCCAGTAGTAGCAAACAGGGGGCCCCCTACGAGCAGTACTTC.

The chain couples TRBV2 to TRBJ1-1; no definite D call. The V gene lost 1 base and the J gene lost 4 bases, with 7 bases spanning the gap. CDR3 length equals 13 residues. The germline V gene encodes CDR1 SNHLY and CDR2 FYNNEI. The CDR3 spells CASSEGRSTEAFF. The DNA for the CDR3 is TGTGCCAGCAGTGAAGGAAGGAGCACTGAAGCTTTCTTT.

The V gene is TRBV28, the J gene TRBJ2-7, with D unresolved. The length of the CDR3 is 11 residues. Germline values: CDR1 MDHEN, CDR2 SYDVKM. The V gene lost 4 bases and the J gene lost 4 bases, with 5 bases spanning the gap. The DNA for the CDR3 is TGTGCCAGCAGTTCCGGGTACGAGCAGTACTTC. The encoded protein is CASSSGYEQYF.

The chain carries TRBV9 and TRBJ2-7; TRBD1 matches 9 bases. Losses at the gene ends were 4 bases for V and 3 bases for J; bases not matched to a gene: 5. The CDR3 length is 14 residues. The V gene's germline CDR1 is SGDLS and CDR2 YYNGEE. As DNA, the CDR3 is TGTGCCAGCAGCCCGCCGGGACAGGGCTACGAGCAGTACTTC. Translation: CASSPPGQGYEQYF.

CDR3 DNA: TGTGCCAGCAGCACCCGAGAGCGGGGGACCTACGAGCAGTACTTC. Amino acids: CASSTRERGTYEQYF. The rearrangement links TRBV13 to TRBJ2-7; TRBD2 matches at 8 bases. Germline trimming cut 5 bases from V and 2 bases from J; bases unmatched to any gene: 8. CDR3 size: 15 residues. Germline lookup yields CDR1 PRHDT and CDR2 FYEKMQ (reference sequence).

CDR3 nucleotides: TGCGCCAGCAGCCATCCAACAGGGGCTGGGGCCAACGTCCTGACTTTC. Translated, it gives CASSHPTGAGANVLTF. The chain couples TRBV4-1 to TRBJ2-6; 7 bases align to TRBD1. Germline CDR1 and CDR2: MGHRA and YSYEKL. This CDR3 is 16 amino acids long. J gave up 2 bases and V 3 bases, and 4 bases lay outside the gene matches.

The chain combines TRBV7-2 with TRBJ1-1, with TRBD1 identical over 7 bases. The germline V gene encodes CDR1 SGHTA and CDR2 FQGNSA. With V trimmed by 3 bases and J by 5 bases, 9 bases remained unmatched. The CDR3 consists of 15 residues. CDR3 DNA sequence: TGTGCCAGCAGCTTCTTCCAGACAGGGAAGACTGAAGCTTTCTTT. Its protein product is CASSFFQTGKTEAFF.

The J gene is TRBJ2-7, the V gene TRBV5-6, with D perhaps matching TRBD2 (5 bases). The CDR3 is 10 residues long. Germline V lookup: CDR1 SGHDT, CDR2 YYEEEE. The germline V and J ends were trimmed by 6 bases and 7 bases, with 8 bases remaining between them. The CDR3 here is CASIPGEQYF. The CDR3 region has the DNA TGTGCCAGCATCCCGGGGGAGCAGTACTTC.

The chain uses TRBV30 and TRBJ2-7; D gene uncertain. CDR3 size: 12 residues. Germline CDR1 is GTSNPN and CDR2 is SVGIG (reference sequence). Trimming pared 3 bases from V and 6 bases from J, leaving 12 bases between. This CDR3 is CAWSPSIAEQYF. In DNA form, the CDR3 reads TGTGCCTGGAGCCCTTCCATAGCCGAGCAGTACTTC. The variable domain in full, with the rest retrieved from reference TRBV30 and TRBJ2-7, is SQTIHQWPATLVQPVGSPLSLECTVEGTSNPNLYWYRQAAGRGLQLLFYSVGIGQISSEVPQNLSASRPQDRQFILSSKKLLLSDSGFYLCAWSPSIAEQYFGPGTRLTVT.

This sequence joins TRBV19 and TRBJ1-2; D may be TRBD1 (6 bases). The ends were cut back, 5 bases at V and 3 bases at J, with 16 bases in the middle. This CDR3 spans 15 amino acids. CDR1 LNHDA and CDR2 SQIVND come from the germline V gene (reference sequence). The DNA for the CDR3 is TGTGCCAGTAGTGGCTACGCCGGGACACACTATGGCTACACCTTC. The encoded protein is CASSGYAGTHYGYTF.

This chain uses TRBV28 with TRBJ1-2; 7 bases agree with TRBD1. Germline lookup yields CDR1 MDHEN and CDR2 SYDVKM. CDR3 length: 16 amino acids. Germline trimming cut 4 bases from V and 2 bases from J; bases unmatched to any gene: 10. The CDR3 DNA sequence: TGTGCCAGCAGTTCCCCCCCCGGACAGGAGAACTATGGCTACACCTTC. Translation gives CASSSPPGQENYGYTF.

The chain uses TRBV19 and TRBJ2-1, with 7 bases aligning to TRBD1. Looked up from germline, CDR1 is LNHDA and CDR2 is SQIVND (reference sequence). The CDR3 contains 17 residues. The junction had 12 bases not matched to a gene; V was cut back by 5 bases and J by 2 bases. The CDR3 DNA reads as TGTGCCAGTAGTCTCCGTGGGCTAGGGGGCGCCTACAATGAGCAGTTCTTC. It codes for CASSLRGLGGAYNEQFF.

The chain uses TRBV29-1 and TRBJ2-7; D possibly corresponds to TRBD2 (5 bases). This CDR3 has 12 residues. Trimming shortened V by 6 bases and J by 2 bases, and 11 bases separated the two germline ends. Germline-derived CDR1 and CDR2 are SQVTM and ANQGSEA. CDR3 DNA: TGCAGCGTCACCCGGGGAGCCTACGAGCAGTACTTC. Translation: CSVTRGAYEQYF.

The chain has TRBV28 and TRBJ1-4, with 10 nucleotides matching TRBD1. The CDR3 consists of 13 residues. The V gene's germline CDR1 is MDHEN and CDR2 SYDVKM. V was clipped by 11 bases and J by 7 bases; unmatched bases: 7. This CDR3 is CACSTGGIEKLFF. The CDR3 DNA reads as TGTGCCTGCTCGACAGGGGGCATTGAAAAACTGTTTTTT.

The J gene is TRBJ2-7, the V gene TRBV7-9; possible D gene TRBD1, 5 bases. The CDR3 covers 15 residues. V dropped 2 bases and J dropped 1 base, with 12 bases sitting between them. Germline V gene data show CDR1 as SEHNR and CDR2 as FQNEAQ (reference sequence). As DNA, the CDR3 is TGTGCCAGCAGCTTACCCCAGGGTACTTCCTACGAGCAGTACTTC. Its protein product is CASSLPQGTSYEQYF. The full variable domain, completed using reference TRBV7-9 and TRBJ2-7, is DTGVSQNPRHKITKRGQNVTFRCDPISEHNRLYWYRQTLGQGPEFLTYFQNEAQLEKSRLLSDRFSAERPKGSFSTLEIQRTEQGDSAMYLCASSLPQGTSYEQYFGPGTRLTVT.

V usage is TRBV6-8 and J usage is TRBJ1-5; possibly TRBD1 for D (5 bases). CDR3 length: 15 residues. Trimming removed 10 bases from V and 1 base from J, with 17 bases in between. In germline, CDR1 is MNHGY, CDR2 SAAAGT. CDR3 sequence (DNA): TGTGCCATCTCAGGGTCCAATAGAAGCAATCAGCCCCAGCATTTT. Its translation: CAISGSNRSNQPQHF.

The V and J genes are TRBV18 and TRBJ1-2; D unresolved. Trimming left V 0 bases short and J 3 bases short, with 5 bases between. Per the germline V gene, CDR1 is KGHSH and CDR2 is LQKENI. The CDR3 contains 13 residues. CDR3: CASSPPGDYGYTF. The DNA for the CDR3 is TGTGCCAGCTCACCACCGGGAGACTATGGCTACACCTTC.

The V gene is TRBV5-4, the J gene TRBJ1-2; 10 bases align to TRBD1. V shed 2 bases, J shed 8 bases, and the junction held 6 bases outside the gene matches. The V gene's germline CDR1 is SGHNT and CDR2 YYREEE (reference sequence). The CDR3 loop spans 14 amino acids. The CDR3 DNA follows: TGTGCCAGCAGCTTCGGACAGGGGGTTGGGGGCTACACCTTC. Its translation: CASSFGQGVGGYTF.

The V call is TRBV5-4, the J call TRBJ2-5, with D uncertain. Germline V gene lookup returns CDR1 SGHNT and CDR2 YYREEE (reference sequence). The CDR3 consists of 14 residues. V lost 0 bases and J 0 bases, leaving 6 bases between the germline ends. The CDR3, as DNA: TGTGCCAGCAGCTTGGAAGCATACCAAGAGACCCAGTACTTC. Translated: CASSLEAYQETQYF.

The chain is built from TRBV6-6 and TRBJ1-1; a weak D match, TRBD1 (6 bases). Trimming removed 5 bases at V and 2 bases at J, with 12 bases between. Germline assignment: CDR1 MNHNY and CDR2 SVGAGI (reference sequence). The CDR3 is 14 amino acids. The CDR3 nucleotides are TGTGCCAGCAGTGCCCACAGGGCCAACACTGAAGCTTTCTTT. This gives the protein CASSAHRANTEAFF.